The 3 T cell receptor beta chains given below trace back to one sample, sequenced in a study of CD8 T cells in ankylosing spondylitis. Findings and caveats of the study: Characteristic of ankylosing spondylitis blood, it appeared, was a TCR beta motif comprising roughly 8 highly homologous variants.

Antigens for these TCRs are unknown. TCRdb processed the 5' RACE reads anew with MiXCR; each CDR3 protein has one entry. The data show under 850,000 distinct CDR3 sequences, with 15% to 20% seen just once and around 19% held by the top ten. Sequencing was carried out using blood, either unsorted or a sorted T cell fraction (not recorded which). The source is a male donor with ankylosing spondylitis.

This clonotype was recorded at least ten times. The J gene is TRBJ2-1, the V gene TRBV5-5; 14 bases fit TRBD2. CDR1 is SGHKS and CDR2 is YYEKEE in the germline V gene (reference sequence). V gave up 5 bases and J gave up 10 bases; unmatched junction bases: 8. The CDR3 is 15 amino acids. The DNA for the CDR3 is TGTGCCAGCAGACCCGGGACTAGCGGGAGCTTCGAGCAGTTCTTC. This sequence encodes CASRPGTSGSFEQFF.

This clonotype has just a few counts. V is TRBV10-3 and J is TRBJ2-5; no definite D call. The germline CDR1 and CDR2 sequences are ENHRY and SYGVKD. The CDR3 totals 14 residues. Trimming left V 7 bases short and J 1 base short, with 13 bases between. In nucleotides, the CDR3 is TGTGCCATCACAGCAGAACCCCTCCAAGAGACCCAGTACTTC. This codes for CAITAEPLQETQYF.

This clonotype was seen more than once but under ten times. The chain carries TRBV12-3 or TRBV12-4 and TRBJ1-4; D may be TRBD1 (5 bases). The CDR3 totals 15 residues. Trimming stripped 3 bases from V and 7 bases from J, with 15 bases between. The chain's CDR3 is CASSLEGLAPEKLFF. The DNA for the CDR3 is TGTGCCAGCAGTTTGGAGGGGTTGGCACCTGAAAAACTGTTTTTT.